This TCR beta chain came from a study of CDR3 diversity in severe acne. The CDR3 spans 14 residues. Germline V gene lookup returns CDR1 LNHDA and CDR2 SQIVND (reference sequence). V was cut by 6 bases and J by 5 bases, with 14 bases left in between. TCRdb processed the PCR reads anew with MiXCR; each CDR3 protein has one entry. The sample records 85,000 to 120,000 distinct CDR3 sequences, 51% being singletons. V is TRBV19 and J is TRBJ1-5; D is undetermined. The sequence came from a male donor with acne. The source material was blood. CDR3 nucleotides: TGTGCCAGTAGGCCCACTTTAGATGATCAGCCCCAGCATTTT. This encodes CASRPTLDDQPQHF.